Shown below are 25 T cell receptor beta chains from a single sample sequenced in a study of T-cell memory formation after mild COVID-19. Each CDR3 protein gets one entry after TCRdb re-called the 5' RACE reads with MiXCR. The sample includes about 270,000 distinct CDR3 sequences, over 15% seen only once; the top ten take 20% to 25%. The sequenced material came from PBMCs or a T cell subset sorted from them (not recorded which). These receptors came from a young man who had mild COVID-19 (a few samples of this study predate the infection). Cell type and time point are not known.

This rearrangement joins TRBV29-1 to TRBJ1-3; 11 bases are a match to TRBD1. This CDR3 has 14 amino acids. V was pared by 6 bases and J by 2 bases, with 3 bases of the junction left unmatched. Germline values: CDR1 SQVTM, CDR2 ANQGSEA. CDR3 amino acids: CSVRGQGAGNTIYF. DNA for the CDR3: TGCAGCGTCAGGGGACAGGGGGCTGGAAACACCATATATTTT.

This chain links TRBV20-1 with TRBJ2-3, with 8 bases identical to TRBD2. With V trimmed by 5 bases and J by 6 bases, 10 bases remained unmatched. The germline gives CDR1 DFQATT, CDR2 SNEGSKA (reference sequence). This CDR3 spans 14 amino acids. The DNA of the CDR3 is TGCAGTGCTGTCCCGGAACTAGCGGCGGATACGCAGTATTTT. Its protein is CSAVPELAADTQYF.

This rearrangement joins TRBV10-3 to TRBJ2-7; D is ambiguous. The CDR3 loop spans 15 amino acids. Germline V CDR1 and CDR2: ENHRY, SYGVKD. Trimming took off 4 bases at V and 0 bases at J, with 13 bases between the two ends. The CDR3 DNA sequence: TGTGCCATCAGTGGTGGGCAGCGTGGCTCCTACGAGCAGTACGTC. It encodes CAISGGQRGSYEQYV.

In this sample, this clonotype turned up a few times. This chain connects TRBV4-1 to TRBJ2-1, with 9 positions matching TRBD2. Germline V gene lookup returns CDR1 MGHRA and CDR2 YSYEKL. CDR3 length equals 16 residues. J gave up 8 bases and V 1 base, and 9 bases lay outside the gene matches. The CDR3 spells CASSQGWGLASDEQFF. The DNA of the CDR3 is TGCGCCAGCAGCCAAGGATGGGGACTAGCAAGCGATGAGCAGTTCTTC.

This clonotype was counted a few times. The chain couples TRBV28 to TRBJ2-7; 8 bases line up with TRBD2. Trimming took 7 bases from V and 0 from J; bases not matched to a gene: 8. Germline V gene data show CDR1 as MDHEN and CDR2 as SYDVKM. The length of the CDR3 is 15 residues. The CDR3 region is CASTPGGGSSYEQYV. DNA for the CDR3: TGTGCCAGCACCCCGGGAGGGGGAAGCTCCTACGAGCAGTACGTC.

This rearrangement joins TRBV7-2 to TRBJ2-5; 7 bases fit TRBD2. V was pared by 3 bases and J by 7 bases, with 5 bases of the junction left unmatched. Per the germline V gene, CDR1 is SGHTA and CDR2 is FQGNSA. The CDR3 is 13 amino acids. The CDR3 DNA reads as TGTGCCAGCAGCTTCGGACTAGATGTGACCCAGTACTTC. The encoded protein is CASSFGLDVTQYF.

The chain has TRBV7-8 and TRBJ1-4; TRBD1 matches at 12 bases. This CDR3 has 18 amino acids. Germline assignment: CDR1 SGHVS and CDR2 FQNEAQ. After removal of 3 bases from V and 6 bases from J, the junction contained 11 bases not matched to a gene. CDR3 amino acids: CASSFFRDRGQRDEKLFF. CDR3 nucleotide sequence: TGTGCCAGCAGCTTTTTCCGGGACAGGGGGCAGCGAGATGAAAAACTGTTTTTT.

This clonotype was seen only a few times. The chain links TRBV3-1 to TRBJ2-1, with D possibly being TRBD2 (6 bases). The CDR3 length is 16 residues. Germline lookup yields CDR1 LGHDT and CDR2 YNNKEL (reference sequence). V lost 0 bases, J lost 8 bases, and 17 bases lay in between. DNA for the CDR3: TGTGCCAGCAGCCAAGATCCAGGCAGATGGGACTATGAGCAGTTCTTC. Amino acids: CASSQDPGRWDYEQFF.

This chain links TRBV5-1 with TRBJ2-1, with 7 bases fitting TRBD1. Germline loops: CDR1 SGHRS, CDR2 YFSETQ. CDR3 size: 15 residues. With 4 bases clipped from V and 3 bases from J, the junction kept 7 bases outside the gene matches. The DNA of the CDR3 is TGCGCCAGCAGCCCGACAGGGTCGCTCTACAATGAGCAGTTCTTC. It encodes CASSPTGSLYNEQFF.

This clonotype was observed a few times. The CDR3 is CASSALEGTEAFF. Written as DNA, the CDR3 is TGTGCCAGCAGCGCCTTGGAGGGCACTGAAGCTTTCTTT. The chain carries TRBV7-2 and TRBJ1-1; no definite D call. V was clipped by 5 bases and J by 4 bases, with 11 bases between them. This CDR3 has 13 amino acids. Germline V CDR1 and CDR2: SGHTA, FQGNSA.

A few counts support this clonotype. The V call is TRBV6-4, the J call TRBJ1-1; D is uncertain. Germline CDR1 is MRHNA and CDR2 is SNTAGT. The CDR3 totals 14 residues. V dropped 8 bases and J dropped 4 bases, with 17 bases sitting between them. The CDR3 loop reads CASRNQPGSTEAFF. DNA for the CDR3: TGTGCCAGCCGAAACCAACCAGGATCCACTGAAGCTTTCTTT.

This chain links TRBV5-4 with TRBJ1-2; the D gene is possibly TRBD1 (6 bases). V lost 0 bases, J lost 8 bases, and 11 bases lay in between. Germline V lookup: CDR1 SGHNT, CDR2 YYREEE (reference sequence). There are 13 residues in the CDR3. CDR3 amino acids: CASSLGQVTGYTF. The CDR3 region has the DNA TGTGCCAGCAGCTTGGGACAGGTAACCGGCTACACCTTC.

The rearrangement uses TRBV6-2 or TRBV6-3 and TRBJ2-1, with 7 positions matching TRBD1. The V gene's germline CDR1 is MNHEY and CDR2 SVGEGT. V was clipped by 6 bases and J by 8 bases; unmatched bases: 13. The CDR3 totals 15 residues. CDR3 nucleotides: TGTGCCAGCAGAGAGACAGGGTCTGAATGGGATGAGCAGTTCTTC. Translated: CASRETGSEWDEQFF.

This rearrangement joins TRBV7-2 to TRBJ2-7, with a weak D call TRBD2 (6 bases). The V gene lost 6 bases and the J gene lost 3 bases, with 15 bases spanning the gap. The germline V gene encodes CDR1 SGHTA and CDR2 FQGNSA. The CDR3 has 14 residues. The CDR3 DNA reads TGTGCCAGCAGAGTGGGGGGAGGTTACTACGAGCAGTACTTC. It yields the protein CASRVGGGYYEQYF.

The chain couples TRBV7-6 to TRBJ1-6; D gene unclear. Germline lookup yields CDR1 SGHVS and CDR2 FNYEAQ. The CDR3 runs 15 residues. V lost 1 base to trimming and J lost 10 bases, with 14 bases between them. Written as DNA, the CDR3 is TGTGCCAGCAGCTTAGTAGATAGGGCGTACTCACCCCTCCACTTT. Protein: CASSLVDRAYSPLHF.

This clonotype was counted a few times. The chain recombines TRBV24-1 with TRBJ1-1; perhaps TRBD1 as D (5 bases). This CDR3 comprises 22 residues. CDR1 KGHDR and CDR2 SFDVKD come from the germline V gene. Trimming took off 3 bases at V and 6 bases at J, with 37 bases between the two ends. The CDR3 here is CATSDPGRLIAHHKGRFAEAFF. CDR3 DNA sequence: TGTGCCACCAGTGATCCGGGGCGACTAATCGCCCACCACAAAGGACGATTCGCTGAAGCTTTCTTT.

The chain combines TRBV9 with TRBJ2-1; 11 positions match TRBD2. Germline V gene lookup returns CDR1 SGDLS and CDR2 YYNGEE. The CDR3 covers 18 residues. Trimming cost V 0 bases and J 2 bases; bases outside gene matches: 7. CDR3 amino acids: CASSVDLVAGGPYNEQFF. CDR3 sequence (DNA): TGTGCCAGCAGCGTAGACTTGGTAGCGGGGGGGCCCTACAATGAGCAGTTCTTC.

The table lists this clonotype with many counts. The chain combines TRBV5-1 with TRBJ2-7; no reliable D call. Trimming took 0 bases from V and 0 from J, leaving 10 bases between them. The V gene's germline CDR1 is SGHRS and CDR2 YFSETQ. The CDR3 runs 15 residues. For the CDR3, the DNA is TGCGCCAGCAGCTTGGGGTGGGGATCCTCCTACGAGCAGTACTTC. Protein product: CASSLGWGSSYEQYF.

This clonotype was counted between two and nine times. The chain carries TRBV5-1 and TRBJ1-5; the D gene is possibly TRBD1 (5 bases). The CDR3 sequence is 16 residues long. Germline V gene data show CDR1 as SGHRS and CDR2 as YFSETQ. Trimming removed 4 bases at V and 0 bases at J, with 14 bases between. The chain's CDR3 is CASSASPRVSNQPQHF. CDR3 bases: TGCGCCAGCAGCGCTAGTCCCAGGGTTAGCAATCAGCCCCAGCATTTT.

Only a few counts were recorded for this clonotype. The CDR3 sequence: CASRGTGIGQPQHF. The DNA for the CDR3 is TGCGCCAGCAGGGGAACAGGGATTGGTCAGCCCCAGCATTTT. The chain combines TRBV4-1 with TRBJ1-5; the D gene is possibly TRBD1 (6 bases). This CDR3 has 14 residues. CDR1 is MGHRA, CDR2 YSYEKL, per germline. Trimming removed 6 bases at V and 6 bases at J, with 15 bases between.

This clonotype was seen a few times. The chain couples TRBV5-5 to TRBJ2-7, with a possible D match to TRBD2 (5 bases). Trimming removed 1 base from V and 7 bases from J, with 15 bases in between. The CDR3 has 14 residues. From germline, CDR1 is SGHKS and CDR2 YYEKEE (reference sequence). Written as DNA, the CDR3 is TGTGCCAGCAGCTTGTTTGGGGATCCGGGGGAGCAGTACGTC. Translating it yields CASSLFGDPGEQYV.

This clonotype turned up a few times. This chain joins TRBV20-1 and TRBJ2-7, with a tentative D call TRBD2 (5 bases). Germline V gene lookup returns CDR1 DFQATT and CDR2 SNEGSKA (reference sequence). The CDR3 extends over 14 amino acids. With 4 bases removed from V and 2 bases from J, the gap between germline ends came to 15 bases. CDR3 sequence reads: CSANAGVVPYEQYF. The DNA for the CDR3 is TGCAGTGCTAACGCCGGGGTTGTGCCCTACGAGCAGTACTTC.

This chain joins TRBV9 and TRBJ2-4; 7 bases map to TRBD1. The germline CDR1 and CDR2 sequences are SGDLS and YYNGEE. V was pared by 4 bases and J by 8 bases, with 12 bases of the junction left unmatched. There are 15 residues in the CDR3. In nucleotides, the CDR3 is TGTGCCAGCAGCCCCCAGGGGGAACAGAAGGACATTCAGTACTTC. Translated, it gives CASSPQGEQKDIQYF.

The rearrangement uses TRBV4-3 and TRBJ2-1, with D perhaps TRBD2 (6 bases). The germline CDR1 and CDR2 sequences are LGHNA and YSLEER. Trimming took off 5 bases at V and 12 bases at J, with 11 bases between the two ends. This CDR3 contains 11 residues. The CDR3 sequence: CASSLAEGQFF. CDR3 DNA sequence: TGCGCCAGCAGCTTAGCGGAGGGGCAGTTCTTC.

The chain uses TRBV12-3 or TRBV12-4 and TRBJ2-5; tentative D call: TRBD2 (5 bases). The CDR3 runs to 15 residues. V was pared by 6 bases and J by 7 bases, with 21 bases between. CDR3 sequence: CASRGDSGNDPTQYF. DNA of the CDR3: TGTGCCAGCAGAGGTGATTCCGGGAACGACCCGACCCAGTACTTC.